The 31 T cell receptor beta chains in this list originate from one sample, sequenced in a study of T cell changes during pregnancy in multiple sclerosis. TCRdb's table, derived via immunoSEQ multiplex PCR, lists solely in-frame clones and lacks some. The table shows roughly 60,000 clones, with roughly 89% occurring only once. The sequences come from peripheral blood, collected in the second trimester of pregnancy. The receptors stem from a female donor with multiple sclerosis, enrolled in a pregnancy study.

This clone was detected only once. V is TRBV4-3 and J is TRBJ2-2; D call uncertain. V was shortened by 4 bases and J by 3 bases, with 12 bases between the two germline ends. The germline V gene has CDR1 LGHNA and CDR2 YSLEER. The CDR3 runs to 15 residues. Here the CDR3 DNA reads TGCGCCAGCAGCCCTTGGCACCGTTACACCGGGGAGCTGTTTTTT. Translating gives CASSPWHRYTGELFF.

The chain combines TRBV19 with TRBJ2-1, with D tentatively TRBD2 (6 bases). Per germline, CDR1 LNHDA and CDR2 SQIVND (reference sequence). V was shortened by 3 bases and J by 2 bases, with 11 bases between the two germline ends. The CDR3 is 15 amino acids. CDR3 nucleotides: TGTGCCAGTAGTATTATCCTAGCGCCCTACAATGAGCAGTTCTTC. The encoded protein is CASSIILAPYNEQFF.

This rearrangement joins TRBV7-8 to TRBJ2-5; no firm D call. Trimming took 0 bases from V and 3 from J, leaving 17 bases between them. The CDR3 is 17 amino acids. Germline loops: CDR1 SGHVS, CDR2 FQNEAQ. The CDR3 loop reads CASSLANYYAQEETQYF. CDR3 nucleotide sequence: TGTGCCAGCAGCTTAGCGAACTATTACGCCCAAGAAGAGACCCAGTACTTC.

The chain recombines TRBV28 with TRBJ2-3; TRBD2 might be the D (6 bases). This CDR3 contains 16 residues. The V gene lost 2 bases and the J gene lost 4 bases, with 16 bases spanning the gap. Germline CDR1 MDHEN, CDR2 SYDVKM. For the CDR3, the DNA is TGTGCCAGCAGTTTAGTCGAGGAGGGCCTGGCAGATACGCAGTATTTT. It is translated as CASSLVEEGLADTQYF.

V usage is TRBV5-1 and J usage is TRBJ2-7, with 9 positions matching TRBD1. This CDR3 comprises 16 residues. The germline gives CDR1 SGHRS, CDR2 YFSETQ. With 0 bases clipped from V and 3 bases from J, the junction kept 7 bases outside the gene matches. The chain's CDR3 is CASSLAGGTGYYEQYF. DNA of the CDR3: TGCGCCAGCAGCTTGGCCGGAGGGACAGGGTACTACGAGCAGTACTTC.

The genes are TRBV11-2 and TRBJ2-1; TRBD2 might be the D (6 bases). This CDR3 is built from 16 residues. Looked up from germline, CDR1 is SGHAT and CDR2 is FQNNGV. Trimming pared 4 bases from V and 5 bases from J, leaving 18 bases between. The CDR3 sequence: CASSYLSWGDHNEQFF. CDR3 bases: TGTGCCAGCAGCTACCTCAGCTGGGGGGATCACAATGAGCAGTTCTTC.

CDR3 nucleotides: TGTGCCAGCAGTGATGATTACAGGGGGTTGGCTGAAGCTTTCTTT. This sequence encodes CASSDDYRGLAEAFF. This rearrangement joins TRBV6-1 to TRBJ1-1; TRBD1 matches at 8 bases. This CDR3 contains 15 residues. Trimming cost V 3 bases and J 6 bases; bases outside gene matches: 9. Germline lookup yields CDR1 MNHNS and CDR2 SASEGT.

CDR3 amino acids: CASIRLAAQETQYF. The DNA for the CDR3 is TGTGCCAGCATTCGACTAGCGGCACAAGAGACCCAGTACTTC. This chain uses TRBV2 with TRBJ2-5; 9 bases line up with TRBD2. This CDR3 has 14 amino acids. The V gene's germline CDR1 is SNHLY and CDR2 FYNNEI. The junction had 5 bases not matched to a gene; V was cut back by 7 bases and J by 2 bases.

The rearrangement joins TRBV4-3 to TRBJ1-2; D perhaps matches TRBD1 (6 bases). This CDR3 has 15 amino acids. Trimming removed 0 bases at V and 7 bases at J, with 15 bases between. CDR1 is LGHNA and CDR2 is YSLEER in the germline V gene. In nucleotides, the CDR3 is TGCGCCAGCAGCCAAGATGGTCTCAGGGGCTCTGGCTACACCTTC. Amino acid sequence: CASSQDGLRGSGYTF.

The CDR3 nucleotides read TGCGCCAGCAGCTTACAGTCCTCTGGAAACACCATATATTTT. It yields the protein CASSLQSSGNTIYF. The rearrangement links TRBV5-1 to TRBJ1-3; no reliable D call. Germline CDR1 reads SGHRS; CDR2 reads YFSETQ. CDR3 length: 14 amino acids. V was shortened by 2 bases and J by 0 bases, with 6 bases between the two germline ends.

To note about this clone: Relative to the germline gene, one junction end is altered; a read error may explain this. This chain uses TRBV2 with TRBJ2-5, with D maybe TRBD1 (6 bases). Germline assignment: CDR1 SNHLY and CDR2 FYNNEI. This CDR3 is 15 amino acids long. CDR3 nucleotide sequence: TGTGCCAGCAGTGACCGTGGGGGCTACCAAGGGACCCAGTACTTC. Protein sequence: CASSDRGGYQGTQYF. Full variable domain (remainder filled in from reference TRBV2 and TRBJ2-5): EPEVTQTPSHQVTQMGQEVILRCVPISNHLYFYWYRQILGQKVEFLVSFYNNEISEKSEIFDDQFSVERPDGSNFTLKIRSTKLEDSAMYFCASSDRGGYQGTQYFGPGTRLLVL.

This clone was observed a few times. V is TRBV6-4 and J is TRBJ2-2; 8 positions agree with TRBD2. Germline V gives CDR1 MRHNA, CDR2 SNTAGT. V shed 5 bases, J shed 4 bases, and the junction held 0 bases outside the gene matches. This CDR3 is built from 13 residues. In DNA, the CDR3 is TGTGCCAGCAGTAGCGGGAGCACCGGGGAGCTGTTTTTT. Translating gives CASSSGSTGELFF.

The chain has TRBV6-1 and TRBJ2-7, with D uncertain. Trimming cost V 7 bases and J 0 bases, with 13 bases left between them. The CDR3 contains 14 residues. The germline V gene encodes CDR1 MNHNS and CDR2 SASEGT. CDR3 coding DNA: TGTGCCAGCAAATCAAACCCGAGCTCCTACGAGCAGTACTTC. Translation gives CASKSNPSSYEQYF.

This chain connects TRBV12-5 to TRBJ2-2, with 7 bases fitting TRBD1. Trimming at V came to 0 bases and at J to 5 bases, leaving 6 bases not matched to a gene. Germline V gene sequence: CDR1 LGHNT, CDR2 FRNRAP. The CDR3 length is 16 residues. The CDR3 DNA follows: TGTGCTAGTGGTTTGGTACTCACAGGGGAGACCGGGGAGCTGTTTTTT. It codes for CASGLVLTGETGELFF.

This clone was detected once. CDR3 protein: CASDTLGGKSTEAFF. CDR3 DNA sequence: TGTGCCAGCGACACCCTTGGGGGCAAAAGTACTGAAGCTTTCTTT. The chain joins TRBV5-6 to TRBJ1-1; the D gene is possibly TRBD1 (6 bases). V lost 7 bases and J 5 bases, leaving 21 bases between the germline ends. The germline V gene encodes CDR1 SGHDT and CDR2 YYEEEE. The CDR3 loop spans 15 amino acids. The whole variable domain, remainder taken from reference TRBV5-6 and TRBJ1-1, is DAGVTQSPTHLIKTRGQQVTLRCSPKSGHDTVSWYQQALGQGPQFIFQYYEEEERQRGNFPDRFSGHQFPNYSSELNVNALLLGDSALYLCASDTLGGKSTEAFFGQGTRLTVV.

J is TRBJ2-3 and V is TRBV7-6, with D uncertain. The CDR3 extends over 13 amino acids. CDR1 and CDR2 (germline): SGHVS, FNYEAQ. V was pared by 5 bases and J by 5 bases, with 11 bases between. The CDR3 DNA reads TGTGCCAGCAGCATTCGCGGTGGAGATACGCAGTATTTT. Its translation is CASSIRGGDTQYF.

The V gene is TRBV18, the J gene TRBJ1-1; D gene ambiguous. Germline V gene lookup returns CDR1 KGHSH and CDR2 LQKENI. With 5 bases removed from V and 1 base from J, the gap between germline ends came to 11 bases. The CDR3 is 14 residues long. The CDR3 reads CASSLGLRNTEAFF. In DNA form, the CDR3 reads TGTGCCAGCTCATTGGGCTTAAGGAACACTGAAGCTTTCTTT.

The gene calls are TRBV7-9 and TRBJ2-1, with 7 bases lining up with TRBD2. Trimming at V came to 8 bases and at J to 6 bases, leaving 7 bases not matched to a gene. Germline CDR1 SEHNR, CDR2 FQNEAQ (reference sequence). The CDR3 length is 13 residues. The CDR3 DNA follows: TGTGCCAGCGGGAGGGGCGAAATCAATGAGCAGTTCTTC. Its translation is CASGRGEINEQFF.

V gene TRBV6-5 combines with J gene TRBJ1-5, with 7 nucleotides matching TRBD1. The germline V gene has CDR1 MNHEY and CDR2 SVGAGI. V lost 6 bases, J lost 3 bases, and 8 bases stayed unmatched. The CDR3 extends over 15 amino acids. The CDR3 region has the DNA TGTGCCAGCAGAGTCGCCACAGGGGTCAATCAGCCCCAGCATTTT. Its protein is CASRVATGVNQPQHF.

The rearrangement joins TRBV10-2 to TRBJ2-3; 8 nucleotides match TRBD2. With V trimmed by 6 bases and J by 11 bases, 16 bases remained unmatched. CDR1 and CDR2 from the germline V gene are WSHSY and SAAADI. The CDR3 runs to 15 residues. The CDR3 reads CASSPPGLGGREQYF. The DNA for the CDR3 is TGCGCCAGCAGCCCCCCGGGACTAGGGGGACGCGAGCAGTATTTT.

The chain carries TRBV28 and TRBJ1-2; 7 bases line up with TRBD1. V was clipped by 2 bases and J by 8 bases; unmatched bases: 8. Germline CDR1 and CDR2: MDHEN and SYDVKM. The CDR3 consists of 14 residues. The CDR3 DNA reads TGTGCCAGCAGTTTAGTCCCAGGGGGTAGAGGCTACACCTTC. Encoded protein: CASSLVPGGRGYTF.

The chain links TRBV15 to TRBJ2-3, with D hard to call. Trimming left V 1 base short and J 0 bases short, with 8 bases between. CDR3 size: 15 residues. Per germline, CDR1 LNHNV and CDR2 YYDKDF (reference sequence). The CDR3 DNA reads TGTGCCACCAGCAGAGCGAGGCAGAGCACAGATACGCAGTATTTT. Protein sequence: CATSRARQSTDTQYF.

Regarding this clone: Different DNA sequences within this sample yield the same CDR3. The chain has TRBV9 and TRBJ1-2; unclear D gene. Germline V lookup: CDR1 SGDLS, CDR2 YYNGEE. V was shortened by 0 bases and J by 4 bases, with 7 bases between the two germline ends. The CDR3 runs to 13 residues. The CDR3 loop reads CASSVVHGYGYTF. The CDR3 DNA follows: TGTGCCAGCAGCGTAGTGCACGGCTATGGCTACACCTTC.

This chain links TRBV2 with TRBJ1-1; D ambiguous. Germline-derived CDR1 and CDR2 are SNHLY and FYNNEI. V gave up 6 bases and J gave up 5 bases, with 22 bases separating them. This CDR3 comprises 16 residues. The CDR3 loop reads CASRIRVHQYYTEAFF. CDR3 coding DNA: TGTGCCAGCAGGATCCGGGTCCATCAGTATTATACTGAAGCTTTCTTT.

This chain uses TRBV27 with TRBJ2-1, with TRBD2 identical over 8 bases. V lost 6 bases and J lost 12; bases outside the gene matches: 7. CDR1 and CDR2 (germline): MNHEY, SMNVEV (reference sequence). This CDR3 is built from 12 residues. In DNA, the CDR3 is TGTGCCAGCAGACGCCCAAGCGGGGGGCAGTTCTTC. This translates into CASRRPSGGQFF.

The rearrangement links TRBV30 to TRBJ1-3; D not certain. The germline CDR1 and CDR2 sequences are GTSNPN and SVGIG (reference sequence). The germline V and J ends were trimmed by 0 bases and 0 bases, with 6 bases remaining between them. The CDR3 totals 14 residues. The CDR3, as DNA: TGTGCCTGGAGTGTTCAGTCCTCTGGAAACACCATATATTTT. Translation: CAWSVQSSGNTIYF.

The chain combines TRBV5-1 with TRBJ2-7; 10 nucleotides agree with TRBD2. V dropped 2 bases and J dropped 4; count of bases not matched to a gene: 6. Germline loops: CDR1 SGHRS, CDR2 YFSETQ. The CDR3 sequence is 15 residues long. The CDR3 DNA reads as TGCGCCAGCAGCTTTCCGTCTAGCGGGAGTTACGAGCAGTACTTC. It encodes CASSFPSSGSYEQYF.

The chain carries TRBV29-1 and TRBJ1-3; D is uncertain. The germline CDR1 and CDR2 sequences are SQVTM and ANQGSEA. The CDR3 has 13 residues. V was pared by 6 bases and J by 0 bases, with 9 bases between. Here the CDR3 reads CSVAGPSGNTIYF. For the CDR3, the DNA is TGCAGCGTCGCGGGCCCCTCTGGAAACACCATATATTTT. The full variable domain, rest sourced from reference TRBV29-1 and TRBJ1-3, is SAVISQKPSRDICQRGTSLTIQCQVDSQVTMMFWYRQQPGQSLTLIATANQGSEATYESGFVIDKFPISRPNLTFSTLTVSNMSPEDSSIYLCSVAGPSGNTIYFGEGSWLTVV.

This clone was seen more than once but under ten times. V gene TRBV5-6 combines with J gene TRBJ1-1; a weak D match, TRBD1 (5 bases). Per germline, CDR1 SGHDT and CDR2 YYEEEE. The CDR3 has 15 residues. Trimming removed 1 base from V and 1 base from J, with 11 bases in between. The DNA for the CDR3 is TGTGCCAGCAGCTTGCTAGGGGAGGGGAACACTGAAGCTTTCTTT. Translating gives CASSLLGEGNTEAFF.

The V call is TRBV5-6, the J call TRBJ1-2; 8 positions agree with TRBD1. V shed 4 bases, J shed 3 bases, and the junction held 8 bases outside the gene matches. The germline V gene has CDR1 SGHDT and CDR2 YYEEEE. CDR3 size: 15 residues. The CDR3 region is CASSTWTGRDYGYTF. CDR3 nucleotides: TGTGCCAGCAGCACCTGGACAGGGAGGGACTATGGCTACACCTTC. Together with reference TRBV5-6 and TRBJ1-2, the CDR3 gives the full variable domain: DAGVTQSPTHLIKTRGQQVTLRCSPKSGHDTVSWYQQALGQGPQFIFQYYEEEERQRGNFPDRFSGHQFPNYSSELNVNALLLGDSALYLCASSTWTGRDYGYTFGSGTRLTVV.

The gene calls are TRBV28 and TRBJ1-3; D is possibly TRBD1 (6 bases). This CDR3 is built from 18 residues. Germline lookup yields CDR1 MDHEN and CDR2 SYDVKM. Trimming cost V 6 bases and J 4 bases, with 25 bases left between them. This CDR3 reads CASSPLGGAFSVGNTIYF. DNA of the CDR3: TGTGCCAGCAGCCCTCTAGGGGGGGCTTTTTCTGTCGGAAACACCATATATTTT.